This entry describes one T cell receptor beta chain. Assay used: immunoSEQ multiplex PCR; TCRdb lists only in-frame clones, some missing. Among roughly 2.1 million clones, about 93% were seen once, and the ten largest hold 1.5% to 2%. Naive CD8 populations comprised CD45RO-negative cells positively selected for CCR7, excluding terminally differentiated effector memory CD45RA+ cells. The record originates from a study of shared clonotypes between healthy human individuals. Trimming stripped 0 bases from V and 4 bases from J, with 9 bases between. CDR1 SEHNR and CDR2 FQNEAQ come from the germline V gene (reference sequence). The CDR3 extends over 15 amino acids.

The sequence was obtained from a man between 18 and 29 years old in good health. Some clones in this sample may be carry-over from other donors' samples. The specimen sequenced was naive CD8+ T cells from PBMCs. The chain uses TRBV7-9 and TRBJ2-2, with a possible D match to TRBD1 (5 bases). Written as DNA, the CDR3 is TGTGCCAGCAGCTTAGCGAGACAGTCCACCGGGGAGCTGTTTTTT. It codes for CASSLARQSTGELFF.